Listed below are T cell receptor beta chains from one sample, sequenced in a study of CD8+ T cells in alopecia areata. Data came from immunoSEQ multiplex PCR; TCRdb stores just in-frame clones and leaves some out. The sample yields a few hundred thousand clones, around 50% seen once. Sequenced material: CD8+ T cells sorted from blood. The receptors shown here come from a human donor in good health. Both conserved end residues are part of each CDR3. A D gene is named only where the DNA matches it firmly. Rows give clone size only sometimes, using once, few, many, or a class for an expanded clone.

TRBJ2-5 . few TRBV5-6 CASSLLRGETQYF TGTGCCAGCAGCTTACTCAGGGGTGAGACCCAGTACTTC
TRBJ2-1 . . TRBV29-1 CSVRRGNEQFF TGCAGCGTTCGAAGGGGGAATGAGCAGTTCTTC
TRBJ1-2 . few TRBV4-1 CASSQVLGREADGYTF TGCGCCAGCAGCCAGGTTCTGGGAAGGGAGGCGGATGGCTACACCTTC
TRBJ1-1 TRBD1 once TRBV27 CASSLMSTGEAEAFF TGTGCCAGCAGTCTTATGTCGACAGGGGAGGCTGAAGCTTTCTTT
TRBJ2-1 . . TRBV1 CTSSQSLGGGHNEQFF TGCACCAGCAGCCAGAGCCTAGGCGGGGGCCATAATGAGCAGTTCTTC
TRBJ2-2 . . TRBV5-1 CASSLGKEPTGELFF TGCGCCAGCAGCTTAGGCAAAGAACCCACCGGGGAGCTGTTTTTT
TRBJ2-7 . . TRBV7-3 CASSQEGPGEQYF TGTGCCAGCAGCCAAGAGGGGCCCGGGGAGCAGTACTTC
TRBJ1-2 TRBD1 few TRBV29-1 CSVPGQGGGYTF TGCAGCGTCCCGGGACAGGGGGGTGGCTACACCTTC
TRBJ2-7 . . TRBV2 CATETGGGIDEQYF TGTGCCACCGAAACAGGAGGCGGCATCGACGAGCAGTACTTC
TRBJ2-7 . . TRBV2 CASSEGFPYEQYF TGTGCCAGCAGTGAAGGTTTCCCCTACGAGCAGTACTTC
TRBJ2-3 TRBD2 few TRBV30 CAWTVAGGPSDTQYF TGTGCCTGGACGGTAGCGGGGGGGCCATCAGATACGCAGTATTTT
TRBJ1-5 . . TRBV4-1 CASSQDTGSNQPQHF TGCGCCAGCAGCCAAGATACGGGTAGCAATCAGCCCCAGCATTTT
TRBJ1-1 . . TRBV2 CASSDRNTEAFF TGTGCCAGCAGTGACCGGAACACTGAAGCTTTCTTT
TRBJ2-5 TRBD1 . TRBV13 CASSFTGGQETQYF TGTGCCAGCAGCTTTACAGGGGGCCAAGAGACCCAGTACTTC
TRBJ2-1 . . TRBV13 CASTPGTDYNEQFF TGTGCCAGCACCCCCGGGACGGATTACAATGAGCAGTTCTTC
TRBJ2-7 . . TRBV7-8 CASSLPPRYEQYF TGTGCCAGCAGCTTACCCCCCAGGTACGAGCAGTACTTC
TRBJ1-2 . once TRBV10-3 CAINPTAGAIPGYTF TGTGCCATCAATCCTACGGCAGGGGCCATACCTGGCTACACCTTC
TRBJ2-4 . few TRBV27 CASRQRTEDNIQYF TGTGCCAGCAGGCAAAGGACAGAGGACAACATTCAGTACTTC
TRBJ1-2 . few TRBV14 CASSEGRIYGYTF TGTGCCAGCAGCGAAGGACGAATCTATGGCTACACCTTC
TRBJ2-3 . few TRBV29-1 CSVEDWDTSTDTQYF TGCAGCGTTGAAGATTGGGACACCAGCACAGATACGCAGTATTTT
TRBJ2-7 TRBD1 . TRBV27 CASSYRLVPGQGFYEQYF TGTGCCAGCAGTTATCGACTAGTCCCGGGACAGGGGTTCTACGAGCAGTACTTC
TRBJ1-6 TRBD1 . TRBV7-6 CASSAGQGTSNSPLHF TGTGCCAGCAGCGCCGGACAGGGTACCTCTAATTCACCCCTCCACTTT
TRBJ2-5 TRBD2 . TRBV7-6 CASSFSGGAGETQYF TGTGCCAGCAGCTTTAGCGGGGGGGCCGGGGAGACCCAGTACTTC
TRBJ1-6 TRBD1 . TRBV2 CGDRGSYNSPLHF TGTGGCGACAGGGGCTCCTATAATTCACCCCTCCACTTT
TRBJ2-1 . . TRBV2 CASSEKGSAYNEQFF TGTGCCAGCAGCGAGAAGGGGAGCGCCTACAATGAGCAGTTCTTC
TRBJ1-2 TRBD1 . TRBV7-9 CASSPTGTENGYTF TGTGCCAGCAGCCCAACCGGGACAGAGAACGGCTACACCTTC
TRBJ2-2 . . TRBV6-5 CASSYSLKGLPPELFF TGTGCCAGCAGTTACTCCTTGAAGGGCTTGCCTCCGGAGCTGTTTTTT
TRBJ2-7 . few TRBV4-1 CASSHLGGTYEQYF TGCGCCAGCAGCCATTTGGGCGGAACCTACGAGCAGTACTTC
TRBJ1-1 TRBD1 . TRBV4-1 CASSQMGTGNTEAFF TGCGCCAGCAGCCAGATGGGGACAGGGAACACTGAAGCTTTCTTT
TRBJ1-2 . once TRBV29-1 CSVDGTYNYGYTF TGCAGCGTTGACGGCACTTATAACTATGGCTACACCTTC
TRBJ1-5 TRBD1 . TRBV15 CATSPDRVGNQPQHF TGTGCCACCAGCCCGGACAGGGTTGGCAATCAGCCCCAGCATTTT
TRBJ2-7 . few TRBV21-1 CASSKSSGLDPSENYEQYF TGTGCCAGCAGCAAATCGAGCGGGCTAGACCCGTCGGAAAACTACGAGCAGTACTTC
TRBJ1-2 TRBD1 . TRBV9 CASSADRDRVNYGYTF TGTGCCAGCAGCGCCGACCGGGACAGGGTGAACTATGGCTACACCTTC
TRBJ1-3 . few TRBV4-1 CASSQASLSGNTIYF TGCGCCAGCAGCCAAGCTTCCCTCTCTGGAAACACCATATATTTT
TRBJ1-2 . . TRBV18 CASSNRADYGYTF TGTGCCAGCTCTAATCGGGCAGACTATGGCTACACCTTC
TRBJ2-5 TRBD1 few TRBV27 CASSAGGAGETQYF TGTGCCAGCAGTGCAGGGGGCGCGGGGGAGACCCAGTACTTC
TRBJ1-3 . few TRBV5-4 CASSSTGNTIYF TGTGCCAGCAGCTCGACTGGAAACACCATATATTTT
TRBJ1-5 . . TRBV6-5 CASSRRWGDNQPQHF TGTGCCAGCAGCCGCCGATGGGGAGACAATCAGCCCCAGCATTTT
TRBJ2-1 TRBD1 . TRBV4-2 CASSLIGTGEYNEQFF TGTGCCAGCAGTTTAATTGGGACAGGAGAATACAATGAGCAGTTCTTC
TRBJ2-1 TRBD2 . TRBV2 CAIQGSGGAEEFF TGTGCCATCCAGGGTAGCGGGGGGGCTGAGGAGTTCTTC
TRBJ2-7 TRBD1 few TRBV7-9 CASSLDRGYEQYF TGTGCCAGCAGCCTGGACAGGGGCTACGAGCAGTACTTC
TRBJ1-1 . . TRBV15 CATSRSRGSWTEAFF TGTGCCACCAGCAGATCAAGGGGCAGTTGGACTGAAGCTTTCTTT
TRBJ2-1 TRBD2 . TRBV7-9 CASSLETGGTNEQFF TGTGCCAGCAGCTTAGAGACGGGGGGAACAAATGAGCAGTTCTTC